These 3 T cell receptor beta chains were sequenced from one sample in a study of T cell changes during pregnancy in multiple sclerosis. Data came from immunoSEQ multiplex PCR; TCRdb stores just in-frame clones and leaves some out. This table holds roughly 38,000 clones, roughly 90% found once. Sequencing used CD8+ T cells from peripheral blood mononuclear cells, obtained before pregnancy. The source of these receptors is a female donor with multiple sclerosis, enrolled in a pregnancy study.

This clone was detected only a few times. V usage is TRBV9 and J usage is TRBJ1-6; 8 positions agree with TRBD1. Germline V gene lookup returns CDR1 SGDLS and CDR2 YYNGEE. This CDR3 contains 15 residues. V gave up 3 bases and J gave up 9 bases; unmatched junction bases: 8. CDR3 sequence reads: CASSGDRGVSSPLHF. The CDR3 DNA reads TGTGCCAGCAGCGGTGACAGGGGCGTAAGTTCACCCCTCCACTTT.

This chain links TRBV28 with TRBJ2-5, with 10 nucleotides matching TRBD1. CDR3 size: 15 residues. J lost 7 bases, V lost 4 bases, and 9 bases had no gene match. Germline V gene lookup returns CDR1 MDHEN and CDR2 SYDVKM. This CDR3 is CASSYRTGGTGTQYF. CDR3 DNA sequence: TGTGCCAGCAGTTATCGGACAGGGGGTACTGGGACCCAGTACTTC.

The chain is built from TRBV5-1 and TRBJ1-1; no clear D. V was trimmed by 0 bases and J by 0 bases, leaving 36 bases between them. The germline gives CDR1 SGHRS, CDR2 YFSETQ. CDR3 length: 24 amino acids. The CDR3 nucleotides are TGCGCCAGCAGCTTGGCGTCTTTTTTTTCTGGTCCCCGGGGAAGGGCCCACCTGAACACTGAAGCTTTCTTT. Translation gives CASSLASFFSGPRGRAHLNTEAFF.